The text below deals with one T cell receptor beta chain. Its recognized antigen is unknown. The sample holds no much larger clone one base away, and base qualities are not on file. Libraries were made using the immunoSEQ multiplex PCR assay. Drawn from immuneACCESS, this table holds only the in-frame rearrangements with V and J called that TCRdb kept. Clones are partly lost; checked studies trace under half to an unresolved V gene and leave the rest unexplained. The table for this sample lists about 30,000 clones; 79% of them were counted only once. The top ten hold 1.1% of the sample. The data belong to a study of T cells in narcolepsy (dated by TCRdb to about 2018). At the level of the whole study: Healthy control donors were enrolled in the study alongside patients who had narcolepsy type 1 or type 2 (NT1, NT2). The study used TCR Vbeta sequencing to track clonotypes in blood and CSF while looking for autoreactive T cells in narcolepsy patients that target self-antigens of hypocretin neurons (hypocretin, TRIB2). Paper-wide results and their limitations: Plots that compared CSF and blood CD4+ T cell clonotypes from the same patient highlighted HCRT-specific and TRIB2-specific autoreactive clonotypes. Certain blood memory CD4+ repertoires from patients and controls had no sequences that matched autoreactive T cell clones. Numbers of sequenced blood memory CD4+ clonotypes were comparable, with averages of about 41,000 in patients and some 30,000 in controls. According to the report, autoreactive clonotypes were detected serially in the blood of the same patients and of different patients, but not in healthy controls.

For TCR Vbeta sequencing, memory CD4+ T cells were sorted ex vivo from the peripheral blood of both healthy controls and narcolepsy patients. Sequences were obtained from CD45RA- memory CD4+ T cells from PBMCs. Interpreted using the paper, the cell subset or site label stands for: memory T cells sorted ex vivo from peripheral blood. The receptor comes from a human donor with narcolepsy.

CDR3 region: CASSQGQGSNQPQHF. The DNA is TGTGCCAGCAGCCAAGGACAGGGGAGCAATCAGCCCCAGCATTTT. The chain employs TRBV9 and TRBJ1-5, with TRBD1 identical over 9 junction bases. CDR1 and CDR2 are drawn from the germline V gene: SGDLS, YYNGEE. The CDR3 measures 15 amino acids from cysteine to phenylalanine. Left in the record is the CDR3 DNA by itself, 45 bases read in frame from the first base. V trim: 4 bases; J trim: 1 base; unmatched bases: 3.